What follows are 25 T cell receptor beta chains derived from one specimen sequenced in a study of blood T cell repertoires in COVID-19. Here immunoSEQ multiplex PCR was the method, and the copy in TCRdb shows in-frame clones only, minus some. The data contain about 200,000 clones, around 80% of them singletons. The sequencing sample was made of peripheral blood. The receptors were sampled from a human donor with acute or convalescent COVID-19. The donor label of this sample is uncertain.

A remark on this clone: Other DNA sequences in this sample translate to the same CDR3. J is TRBJ1-2 and V is TRBV7-2, with D possibly matching TRBD1 (5 bases). V shed 5 bases and J shed 5 bases, with 9 bases lying between them. CDR1 and CDR2 (germline): SGHTA, FQGNSA. The CDR3 length is 12 residues. CDR3 residues: CASSRGGYGYTF. In DNA, the CDR3 is TGTGCCAGCAGCCGGGGGGGATATGGCTACACCTTC.

Of note for this clone: Other DNA sequences within the sample encode an identical CDR3. The rearrangement joins TRBV5-1 to TRBJ2-7, with 8 bases fitting TRBD2. The CDR3 loop spans 16 amino acids. CDR1 is SGHRS and CDR2 is YFSETQ in the germline V gene. Trimming removed 0 bases from V and 0 bases from J; junction bases left unmatched: 5. The CDR3 sequence is CASSLGRAGGSYEQYF. CDR3 DNA sequence: TGCGCCAGCAGCTTGGGAAGGGCGGGGGGCTCCTACGAGCAGTACTTC.

This clone was seen just once. The V gene is TRBV10-1, the J gene TRBJ2-4, with TRBD2 as a possible D gene (5 bases). The germline gives CDR1 WNHNN, CDR2 SYGVQD (reference sequence). The CDR3 totals 14 residues. The ends were cut back, 3 bases at V and 0 bases at J, with 6 bases in the middle. The DNA for the CDR3 is TGCGCCAGCAGTGAAGCGGAAGCCAAAAACATTCAGTACTTC. It yields the protein CASSEAEAKNIQYF.

A single count supports this clone. The chain combines TRBV11-2 with TRBJ1-2; 8 bases are shared with TRBD1. The CDR3 covers 15 residues. V gave up 5 bases and J gave up 5 bases; unmatched junction bases: 10. Germline V gene lookup returns CDR1 SGHAT and CDR2 FQNNGV. The CDR3 region is CASSPSDRASYGYTF. The CDR3 DNA follows: TGTGCCAGCAGCCCTTCGGACAGGGCATCGTATGGCTACACCTTC.

This clone was picked up one time. The V gene is TRBV19, the J gene TRBJ2-3; D possibly corresponds to TRBD2 (6 bases). Germline values: CDR1 LNHDA, CDR2 SQIVND (reference sequence). V lost 7 bases, J lost 9 bases, and 17 bases lay in between. The CDR3 sequence is 13 residues long. CDR3 in amino acids: CASTPPGVGTQYF. CDR3 DNA sequence: TGTGCCAGTACCCCTCCGGGAGTGGGGACGCAGTATTTT.

This chain joins TRBV6-6 and TRBJ1-1; possible D gene TRBD1, 5 bases. V was trimmed by 2 bases and J by 4 bases, leaving 11 bases between them. This CDR3 is 14 amino acids long. Germline-derived CDR1 and CDR2 are MNHNY and SVGAGI (reference sequence). The CDR3: CASSYPGLSTEAFF. CDR3 coding DNA: TGTGCCAGCAGTTACCCAGGGCTCTCCACTGAAGCTTTCTTT.

The chain links TRBV7-3 to TRBJ2-1; 8 nucleotides line up with TRBD2. Germline CDR1 SGHTA, CDR2 FQGTGA. After removal of 5 bases from V and 4 bases from J, the junction contained 4 bases not matched to a gene. CDR3 length equals 14 residues. The CDR3 sequence is CASSDASGYNEQFF. The CDR3 DNA reads as TGTGCCAGCAGCGACGCTAGCGGGTACAATGAGCAGTTCTTC.

V and J are TRBV24-1 and TRBJ1-2; no definite D call. Germline V gives CDR1 KGHDR, CDR2 SFDVKD. The CDR3 has 15 residues. Trimming removed 3 bases from V and 8 bases from J, with 18 bases in between. The CDR3 protein is CATSDPRAGIGGYTF. As DNA, the CDR3 is TGTGCCACCAGTGATCCGCGGGCCGGGATTGGGGGCTACACCTTC.

J is TRBJ2-1 and V is TRBV3-1 (or the pseudogene TRBV3-2), with 15 bases matching TRBD2. The trim removed 0 bases at V and 3 bases at J, leaving 15 bases unmatched. There are 22 residues in the CDR3. From germline, CDR1 is LGHDT and CDR2 YNNKEL (reference sequence). The CDR3 DNA sequence: TGTGCCAGCAGCCAAGATCTGATTCGAAGGGGACTAGCGGGAGGAAGCTACAATGAGCAGTTCTTC. Translated, it gives CASSQDLIRRGLAGGSYNEQFF.

Comments on this clone: A much more abundant neighbour one base away suggests this may be a read error. CDR3 in amino acids: CASSPRDSYGYTF. The CDR3 nucleotides are TGTGCCAGCAGCCCCCGGGACAGCTATGGCTACACCTTC. The rearrangement uses TRBV16 and TRBJ1-2; 7 nucleotides agree with TRBD1. CDR1 is KGHSY and CDR2 is FQNENV in the germline V gene. After removal of 4 bases from V and 4 bases from J, the junction contained 3 bases not matched to a gene. This CDR3 comprises 13 residues.

The chain couples TRBV2 to TRBJ2-1, with TRBD2 matching 13 bases. The CDR3 has 14 amino acids. Trimming cost V 5 bases and J 15 bases; bases outside gene matches: 10. The germline CDR1 and CDR2 sequences are SNHLY and FYNNEI. The CDR3 DNA sequence: TGTGCCAGCAGTCCTCAAGGACTAGCGGGAGTTCGGTTCTTC. Residues: CASSPQGLAGVRFF.

CDR3 nucleotide sequence: TGTGCCAGCAGTTACGGGCTGATGAACACTGAAGCTTTCTTT. Amino acids: CASSYGLMNTEAFF. The chain joins TRBV6-5 to TRBJ1-1; D unclear. The CDR3 totals 14 residues. CDR1 is MNHEY, CDR2 SVGAGI, per germline. The ends were cut back, 2 bases at V and 0 bases at J, with 7 bases in the middle.

The rearrangement links TRBV7-9 to TRBJ2-1, with 9 bases fitting TRBD2. The germline CDR1 and CDR2 sequences are SEHNR and FQNEAQ (reference sequence). Germline trimming cut 1 base from V and 3 bases from J; bases unmatched to any gene: 4. CDR3 length: 16 amino acids. CDR3 nucleotide sequence: TGTGCCAGCAGCTTAGGGCTAGCGGGACTCTACAATGAGCAGTTCTTC. Its translation is CASSLGLAGLYNEQFF.

V is TRBV9 and J is TRBJ2-7, with a tentative D call TRBD2 (7 bases). Germline assignment: CDR1 SGDLS and CDR2 YYNGEE. V shed 2 bases and J shed 1 base, with 10 bases lying between them. The CDR3 contains 14 residues. CDR3 sequence reads: CASSVGGQSYEQYF. CDR3 DNA sequence: TGTGCCAGCAGCGTCGGGGGGCAGTCCTACGAGCAGTACTTC. Filled out from reference TRBV9 and TRBJ2-7, the complete variable domain reads DSGVTQTPKHLITATGQRVTLRCSPRSGDLSVYWYQQSLDQGLQFLIQYYNGEERAKGNILERFSAQQFPDLHSELNLSSLELGDSALYFCASSVGGQSYEQYFGPGTRLTVT.

DNA for the CDR3: TGTGCCAGCACCTCGGGGGTAGGCGAGCAGTACTTC. Translating gives CASTSGVGEQYF. The V call is TRBV7-9, the J call TRBJ2-7; possible D gene TRBD2, 6 bases. The V end lost 7 bases, the J end lost 6 bases, and 13 bases lay between the germline ends. Germline loops: CDR1 SEHNR, CDR2 FQNEAQ (reference sequence). There are 12 residues in the CDR3.

This clone was picked up a small number of times. The chain employs TRBV11-2 and TRBJ2-5, with D possibly TRBD1 on 6 matching bases. Per the germline V gene, CDR1 is SGHAT and CDR2 is FQNNGV. This CDR3 has 14 residues. Trimming pared 6 bases from V and 7 bases from J, leaving 18 bases between. The CDR3 bases are TGTGCCAGCAGTCTGGAGCAGGGGCGAGGGACCCAGTACTTC. This codes for CASSLEQGRGTQYF.

The rearrangement joins TRBV29-1 to TRBJ2-3, with 8 bases identical to TRBD1. Germline CDR1 reads SQVTM; CDR2 reads ANQGSEA. The CDR3 has 14 residues. Trimming removed 7 bases from V and 0 bases from J; junction bases left unmatched: 6. The chain's CDR3 is CSAKGQVSTDTQYF. CDR3 in DNA: TGCAGCGCCAAGGGACAGGTTAGCACAGATACGCAGTATTTT.

For this clone: Other DNA variants within this sample encode the same CDR3. The chain links TRBV7-2 to TRBJ1-1, with 7 bases lining up with TRBD1. With 3 bases clipped from V and 1 base from J, the junction kept 2 bases outside the gene matches. Per germline, CDR1 SGHTA and CDR2 FQGNSA. The CDR3 extends over 14 amino acids. The CDR3 nucleotides read TGTGCCAGCAGCTTGGGACAGACGAACACTGAAGCTTTCTTT. Its translation is CASSLGQTNTEAFF.

The rearrangement links TRBV5-1 to TRBJ1-2; weak D call: TRBD1 (6 bases). The CDR3 sequence is 16 residues long. Trimming left V 3 bases short and J 0 bases short, with 15 bases between. The V gene's germline CDR1 is SGHRS and CDR2 YFSETQ. CDR3 nucleotides: TGCGCCAGCAGCTCGGGGGGCACCCAAGCTAACTATGGCTACACCTTC. Protein sequence: CASSSGGTQANYGYTF.

The chain carries TRBV7-2 and TRBJ1-1; D might be TRBD1 (6 bases). Germline loops: CDR1 SGHTA, CDR2 FQGNSA. This CDR3 spans 13 amino acids. V shed 6 bases and J shed 0 bases, with 8 bases lying between them. CDR3 in DNA: TGTGCCAGCAGTTGGACAGTGAACACTGAAGCTTTCTTT. Protein product: CASSWTVNTEAFF.

This clone appeared a single time. As DNA, the CDR3 is TGTGCCAGCAGTCGTCCCGGGACAGGGCCGGGTGAAGCTTTCTTT. Residues: CASSRPGTGPGEAFF. The V and J genes are TRBV28 and TRBJ1-1; 9 bases line up with TRBD1. Germline CDR1 reads MDHEN; CDR2 reads SYDVKM. The V and J ends lost 5 bases and 7 bases, in that order; junction bases with no gene match: 11. The length of the CDR3 is 15 residues.

V gene TRBV5-1 combines with J gene TRBJ1-1; D might be TRBD1 (6 bases). The CDR3 has 12 amino acids. V was trimmed by 4 bases and J by 4 bases, leaving 8 bases between them. Germline-derived CDR1 and CDR2 are SGHRS and YFSETQ. CDR3 nucleotides: TGCGCCAGCAGCACGACAGGCACTGAAGCTTTCTTT. Amino acid sequence: CASSTTGTEAFF. Full variable domain (outside the CDR3, taken from reference TRBV5-1 and TRBJ1-1): KAGVTQTPRYLIKTRGQQVTLSCSPISGHRSVSWYQQTPGQGLQFLFEYFSETQRNKGNFPGRFSGRQFSNSRSEMNVSTLELGDSALYLCASSTTGTEAFFGQGTRLTVV.

For the CDR3, the DNA is TGTGCCAGCAGCTCCTTTGGAGGGAGAACTTACGAGCAGTACTTC. Residues: CASSSFGGRTYEQYF. This sequence joins TRBV7-2 and TRBJ2-7; perhaps TRBD2 as D (6 bases). Per the germline V gene, CDR1 is SGHTA and CDR2 is FQGNSA. This CDR3 is 15 amino acids long. Deletions cut 4 bases from V and 4 bases from J, with 17 bases between. Full variable domain (missing parts from reference TRBV7-2 and TRBJ2-7): GAGVSQSPSNKVTEKGKDVELRCDPISGHTALYWYRQSLGQGLEFLIYFQGNSAPDKSGLPSDRFSAERTGGSVSTLTIQRTQQEDSAVYLCASSSFGGRTYEQYFGPGTRLTVT.

The chain's CDR3 is CAWSLRGPMQNQPQHF. CDR3 bases: TGTGCCTGGAGTCTCCGAGGCCCGATGCAAAATCAGCCCCAGCATTTT. This chain uses TRBV30 with TRBJ1-5; no reliable D call. Trimming shortened V by 2 bases and J by 4 bases, and 18 bases separated the two germline ends. Germline V CDR1 and CDR2: GTSNPN, SVGIG (reference sequence). The CDR3 runs to 16 residues.

This chain uses TRBV11-2 with TRBJ1-4, with D tentatively TRBD1 (6 bases). Trimming pared 1 base from V and 3 bases from J, leaving 18 bases between. This CDR3 spans 18 amino acids. The germline gives CDR1 SGHAT, CDR2 FQNNGV. The CDR3 loop reads CASSLAGAKGAANEKLFF. The CDR3 coding sequence is TGTGCCAGCAGCTTAGCAGGGGCAAAGGGCGCAGCTAATGAAAAACTGTTTTTT. Supplemented by reference TRBV11-2 and TRBJ1-4, the full variable domain reads EAGVAQSPRYKIIEKRQSVAFWCNPISGHATLYWYQQILGQGPKLLIQFQNNGVVDDSQLPKDRFSAERLKGVDSTLKIQPAKLEDSAVYLCASSLAGAKGAANEKLFFGSGTQLSVL.